The entry below gives a single TCR beta chain sequence along with its context. Its cognate antigen has yet to be identified. The germline gene is not matched at one end of the junction; a read error may be the cause. These data are taken from a study of T cell responses to AZD1222 COVID-19 vaccine (dated by TCRdb to 2020 to 2023). Some background on the complete study: A total of 233 trial participants underwent TCR sequencing, of whom some 210 received two doses of AZD1222 and about 25 received two doses of the MenACWY control vaccine. Trial participants were enrolled into age subgroups of 18-55, 56-69 and 70-plus years, which contained around 150, 28 and 57 TCR-sequenced participants, respectively. What the research found in general, with its limitations: Participants were mostly white British, with more females than males. The authors suggested clonal diversity may have been underestimated. Because no day 14 peak-response samples were available, repertoires were characterized only after the peak T cell response. Epitopes outside the regions mutated in the B.1.351 and B.1.1.7 variants were reportedly recognized by nearly half of the unique spike-specific TCRs. The 56-69-year group was small, and its depth increase did not reach significance, likely because of low power. Spike-specific TCR breadth and depth rose significantly after two AZD1222 doses compared with day 0 and with MenACWY recipients. Only a handful of AZD1222 recipients were SARS-CoV-2 seropositive at baseline, limiting conclusions about previously exposed vaccinees. The vaccine-associated CD4 TCRs covered the entire spike protein, and the dominant responses fell in regions 160-218 and 743-854.

CDR1 LGHNA and CDR2 YSLEER are derived from the germline V gene. There are 21 amino acids in the CDR3, from cysteine to phenylalanine inclusive. Only the CDR3 region is kept as DNA, spanning 63 bases read in frame from base 1. What this sample's time point label stands for: about 28 days (+/-7) after the second vaccine dose. AZD1222 recipients given second doses at about 4 weeks or at about 12 weeks were pooled, since spike-specific TCR depth and breadth were not found to differ between the two schedules. Samples from vaccinated people were obtained from the UK trials COV001 and COV002, which included a single-blind randomized controlled phase 2/3 trial of AZD1222 (ChAdOx1 nCoV-19) in healthy adults. For TCRbeta chain sequencing, PBMC samples were collected from trial participants at day 0 and at day 28 after the second dose. The CDR3 regions of human TCRbeta chains were analyzed by immunosequencing. Concerning the study's data processing: Repertoire TCRs were matched against a reference library of SARS-CoV-2-specific TCRs generated with the MIRA antigen-specificity platform. Breadth was defined as the fraction of unique TCRs that were SARS-CoV-2-associated, and depth was defined as the fraction of total T cells that were SARS-CoV-2-associated. Using the MIRA data, each spike-specific TCR was assigned both to the spike region to which the TCR was reactive and to a CD4 or CD8 class. Log10-transformed breadth and depth values were compared by one-way ANOVA with Sidak's multiple comparisons tests. The immuneACCESS repertoire file appears here via TCRdb, limited to in-frame rearrangements. These files lack a portion of the clones; in checked studies, under half of the deficit traces to unresolved V genes, and the cause of the others is not known. D and trimming come from the DNA, and the V and J calls and clone size come from that table. Across this sample there are about 150,000 clones, with around nine tenths seen only once. Of the sample, 1.5% to 2% falls within the top ten clones.

The V gene is TRBV4-3 and the J gene is TRBJ1-1, with a weak D call of TRBD1 (6 bases match). The input for sequencing was peripheral blood, taken 28 days after the second AZD1222 dose. The clonotype was recovered from an adult who received the AZD1222 COVID-19 vaccine. The CDR3 protein sequence reads: CARSQEGGGALRLLGNTEAFF. The DNA is TGCGCCCGCAGCCAAGAGGGGGGGGGAGCCCTCCGGTTACTCGGAAACACTGAAGCTTTCTTT.